The clone carrying this T cell receptor (beta chain) was counted only a few times. Its specificity is unknown. The CDR3 is 15 residues long. The germline V and J ends were trimmed by 3 bases and 2 bases, with 13 bases remaining between them. From germline, CDR1 is MNHEY and CDR2 SMNVEV (reference sequence). Fresh peripheral blood, about 9.6 ml, yielded the PBMCs. TCR beta CDR3 regions were amplified from RNA transcripts. HTBI primers were the set used in a first-round RT-PCR of the TCR CDR3. TCRdb called the multiplex PCR reads again in MiXCR, with one record for every CDR3 protein. The sample consists of approximately 560,000 distinct CDR3 sequences, approximately 14% of them appearing once. These data come from a study of T cells in Graves' hyperthyroidism and ophthalmopathy. Points from the study as a whole: Model predictions of ophthalmopathy came a median around 6.5 months before onset.

Sequencing was done on a sample of blood. This TCR was sampled from a woman aged 30 to 39 with Graves' hyperthyroidism. V is TRBV27 and J is TRBJ1-1; a possible D gene is TRBD1 (5 bases). The chain's CDR3 is CASSFWGPGNTEAFF. CDR3 DNA sequence: TGTGCCAGCAGTTTTTGGGGCCCGGGCAACACTGAAGCTTTCTTT.